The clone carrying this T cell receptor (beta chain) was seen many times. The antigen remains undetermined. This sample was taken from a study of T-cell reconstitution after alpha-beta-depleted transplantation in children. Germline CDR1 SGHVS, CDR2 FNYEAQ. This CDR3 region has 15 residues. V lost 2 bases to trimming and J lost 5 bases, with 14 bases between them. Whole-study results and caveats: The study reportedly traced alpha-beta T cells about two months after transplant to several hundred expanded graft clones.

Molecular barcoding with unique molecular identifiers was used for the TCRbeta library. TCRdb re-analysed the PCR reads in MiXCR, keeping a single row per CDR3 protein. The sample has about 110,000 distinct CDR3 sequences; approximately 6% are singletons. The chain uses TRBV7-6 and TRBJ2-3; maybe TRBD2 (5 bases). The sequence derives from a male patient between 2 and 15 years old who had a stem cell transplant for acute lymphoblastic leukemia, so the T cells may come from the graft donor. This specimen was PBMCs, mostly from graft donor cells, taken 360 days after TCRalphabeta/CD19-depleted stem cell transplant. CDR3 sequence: CASSLKDFSRDTQYF. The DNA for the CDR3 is TGTGCCAGCAGCTTAAAGGACTTCTCCCGAGATACGCAGTATTTT.